This T cell receptor beta chain was obtained from a study of T cells expressing NK-cell markers. The CDR3 has 16 residues. Germline V CDR1 and CDR2: MNHEY, SVGEGT. TCRdb re-called the 5' RACE reads; one entry per CDR3 protein, DNA not given. The table for this sample gives some 340,000 distinct CDR3 sequences. The rearrangement links TRBV6-2 or TRBV6-3 to TRBJ2-7; the D call from TCRdb, TRBD1, cannot be confirmed without DNA. Input material: blood T cells: a sorted CD56 or NKG2C T cell subset, CD4+ or CD8+ T cells, or bulk PBMC T cells (not recorded which). This receptor was taken from a man between 18 and 69 years old in good health. The CDR3: CASRDRTGRGLYEQYF.